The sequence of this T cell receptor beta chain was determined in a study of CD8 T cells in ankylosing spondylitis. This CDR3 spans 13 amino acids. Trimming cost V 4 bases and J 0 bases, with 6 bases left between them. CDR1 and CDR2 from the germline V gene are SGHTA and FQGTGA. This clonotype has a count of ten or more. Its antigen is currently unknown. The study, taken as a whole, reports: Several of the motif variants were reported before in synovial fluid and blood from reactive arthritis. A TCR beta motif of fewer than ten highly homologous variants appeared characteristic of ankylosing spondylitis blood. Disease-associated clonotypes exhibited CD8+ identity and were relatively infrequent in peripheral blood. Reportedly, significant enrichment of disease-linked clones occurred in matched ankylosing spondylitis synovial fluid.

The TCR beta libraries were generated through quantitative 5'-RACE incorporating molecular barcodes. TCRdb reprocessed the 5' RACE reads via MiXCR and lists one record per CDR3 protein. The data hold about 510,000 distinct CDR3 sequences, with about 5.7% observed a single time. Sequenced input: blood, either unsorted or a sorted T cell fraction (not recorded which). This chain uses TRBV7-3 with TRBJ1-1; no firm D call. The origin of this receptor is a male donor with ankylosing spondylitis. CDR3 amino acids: CASSSHMNTEAFF. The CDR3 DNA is TGTGCCAGCAGCTCCCATATGAACACTGAAGCTTTCTTT.